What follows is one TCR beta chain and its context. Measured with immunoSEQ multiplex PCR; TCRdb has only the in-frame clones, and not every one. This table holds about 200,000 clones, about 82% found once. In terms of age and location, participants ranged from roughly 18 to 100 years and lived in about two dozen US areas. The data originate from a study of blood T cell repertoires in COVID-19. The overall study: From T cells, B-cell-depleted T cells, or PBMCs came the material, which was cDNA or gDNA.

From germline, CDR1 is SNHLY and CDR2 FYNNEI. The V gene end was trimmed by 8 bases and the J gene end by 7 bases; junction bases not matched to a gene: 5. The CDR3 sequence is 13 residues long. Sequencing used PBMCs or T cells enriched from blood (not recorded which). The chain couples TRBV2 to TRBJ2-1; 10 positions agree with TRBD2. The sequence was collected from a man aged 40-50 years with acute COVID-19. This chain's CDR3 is CASAGTSANEQFF. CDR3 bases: TGTGCCAGCGCAGGGACTAGCGCTAATGAGCAGTTCTTC.